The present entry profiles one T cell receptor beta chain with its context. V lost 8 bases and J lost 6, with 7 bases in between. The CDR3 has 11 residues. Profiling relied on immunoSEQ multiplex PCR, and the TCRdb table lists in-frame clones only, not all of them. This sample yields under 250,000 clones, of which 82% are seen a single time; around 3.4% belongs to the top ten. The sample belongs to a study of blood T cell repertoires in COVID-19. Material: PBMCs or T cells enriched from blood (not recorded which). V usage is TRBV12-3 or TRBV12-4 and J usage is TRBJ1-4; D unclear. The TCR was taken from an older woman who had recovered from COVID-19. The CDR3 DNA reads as TGTGCCAGCTCAAGCGATGAAAAACTGTTTTTT. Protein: CASSSDEKLFF.